The following is a T cell receptor (beta chain) sequence with its context. Its antigen is currently unknown. The sample comes from a study of CD8+ T cells in alopecia areata. Notes on the study in general: Sequencing of scalp tissue also captures the resident alphabeta T cells of normal skin.

TCR sequencing used cDNA made by reverse transcription of extracted RNA. Assay used: immunoSEQ multiplex PCR; TCRdb lists only in-frame clones, some missing. The profile shows 200,000 to 250,000 clones, around two fifths of them singletons. Stated treatment: oral pan-JAK inhibitor, 5-10 mg twice daily. This TCR was sampled from a human donor with alopecia areata. Source: CD4+ T cells sorted from blood, taken at roughly week 36, from a patient treated with tofacitinib.

CDR3 sequence: CASSLAGSNTDTQYF. CDR3 DNA sequence: TGTGCCAGCAGCCTCGCGGGATCTAACACAGATACGCAGTATTTT. V usage is TRBV6-5 and J usage is TRBJ2-3; TRBD2 might be the D (6 bases). V dropped 6 bases and J dropped 2 bases, with 15 bases sitting between them. The CDR3 has 15 amino acids. CDR1 and CDR2 (germline): MNHEY, SVGAGI.